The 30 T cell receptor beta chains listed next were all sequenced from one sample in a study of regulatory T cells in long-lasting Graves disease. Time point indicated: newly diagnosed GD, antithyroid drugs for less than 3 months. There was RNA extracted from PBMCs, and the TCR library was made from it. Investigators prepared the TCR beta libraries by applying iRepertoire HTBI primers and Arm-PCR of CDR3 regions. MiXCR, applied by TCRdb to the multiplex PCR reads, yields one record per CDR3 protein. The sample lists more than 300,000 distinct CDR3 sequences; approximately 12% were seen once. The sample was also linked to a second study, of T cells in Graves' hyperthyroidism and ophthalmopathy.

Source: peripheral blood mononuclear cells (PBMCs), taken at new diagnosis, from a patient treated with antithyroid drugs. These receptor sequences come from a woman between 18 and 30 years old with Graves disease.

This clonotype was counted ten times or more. CDR3 amino acids: CAWSVMGLGATYGYTF. CDR3 DNA: TGTGCCTGGAGTGTGATGGGTCTCGGTGCTACTTATGGCTACACCTTC. This chain links TRBV30 with TRBJ1-2, with D unclear. Between the trimmed V and J ends, which lost 0 bases and 5 bases, there was a span of 19 bases. Germline CDR1 GTSNPN, CDR2 SVGIG (reference sequence). The CDR3 extends over 16 amino acids.

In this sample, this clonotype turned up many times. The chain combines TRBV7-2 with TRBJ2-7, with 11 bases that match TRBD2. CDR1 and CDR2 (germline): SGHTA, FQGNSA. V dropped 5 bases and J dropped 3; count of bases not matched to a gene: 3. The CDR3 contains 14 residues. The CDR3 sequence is CASSLGLADYEQYF. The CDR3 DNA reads TGTGCCAGCAGCCTGGGACTAGCGGACTACGAGCAGTACTTC.

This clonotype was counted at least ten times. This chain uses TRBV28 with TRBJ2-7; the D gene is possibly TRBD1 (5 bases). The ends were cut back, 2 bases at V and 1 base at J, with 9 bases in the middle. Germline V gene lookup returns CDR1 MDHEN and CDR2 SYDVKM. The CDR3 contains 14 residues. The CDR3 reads CASSLGQGSYEQYF. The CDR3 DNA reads TGTGCCAGCAGTTTAGGGCAGGGATCCTACGAGCAGTACTTC.

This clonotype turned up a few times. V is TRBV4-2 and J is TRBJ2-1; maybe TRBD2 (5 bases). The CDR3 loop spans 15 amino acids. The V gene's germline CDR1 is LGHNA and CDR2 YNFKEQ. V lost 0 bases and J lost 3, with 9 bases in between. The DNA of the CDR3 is TGTGCCAGCAGCCAAGAAAGCGGACTCTACAATGAGCAGTTCTTC. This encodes CASSQESGLYNEQFF.

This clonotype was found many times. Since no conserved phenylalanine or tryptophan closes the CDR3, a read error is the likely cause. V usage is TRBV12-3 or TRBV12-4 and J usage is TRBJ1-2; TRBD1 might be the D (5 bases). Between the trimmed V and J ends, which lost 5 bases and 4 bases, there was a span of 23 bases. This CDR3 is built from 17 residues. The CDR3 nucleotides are TGTGCCAGCAGTCCACCGGGGGGTTACCGGAGGTCCTATGGCTACACCTCC. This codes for CASSPPGGYRRSYGYTS.

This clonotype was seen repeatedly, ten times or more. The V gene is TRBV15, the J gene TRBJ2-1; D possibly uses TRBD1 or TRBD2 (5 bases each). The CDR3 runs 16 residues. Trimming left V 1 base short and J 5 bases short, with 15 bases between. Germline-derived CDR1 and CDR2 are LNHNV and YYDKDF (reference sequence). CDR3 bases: TGTGCCACCAGCAGAGGATGGGGACGTAAGCACAATGAGCAGTTCTTC. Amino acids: CATSRGWGRKHNEQFF.

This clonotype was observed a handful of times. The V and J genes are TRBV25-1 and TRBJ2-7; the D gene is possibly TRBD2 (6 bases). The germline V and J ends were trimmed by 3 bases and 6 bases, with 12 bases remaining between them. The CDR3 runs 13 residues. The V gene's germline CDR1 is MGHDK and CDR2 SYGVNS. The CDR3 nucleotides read TGTGCCAGCAGTGACGGAGGGGCAGTCGAGCAGTACGTC. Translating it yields CASSDGGAVEQYV.

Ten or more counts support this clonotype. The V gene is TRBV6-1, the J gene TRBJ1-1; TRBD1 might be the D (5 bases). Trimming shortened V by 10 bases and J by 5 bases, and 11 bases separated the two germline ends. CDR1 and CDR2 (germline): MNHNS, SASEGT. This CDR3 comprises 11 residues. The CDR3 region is CATSGGTEAFF. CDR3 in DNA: TGTGCCACCTCGGGGGGGACTGAAGCTTTCTTT.

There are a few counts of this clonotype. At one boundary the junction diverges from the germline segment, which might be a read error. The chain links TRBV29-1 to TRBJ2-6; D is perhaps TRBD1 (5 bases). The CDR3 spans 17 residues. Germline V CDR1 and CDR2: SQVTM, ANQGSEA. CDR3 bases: TGCAGCGTTGCTTCAGGCAGGGATGGAACTGGGGCCAACGTCCTGGCTTTC. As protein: CSVASGRDGTGANVLAF.

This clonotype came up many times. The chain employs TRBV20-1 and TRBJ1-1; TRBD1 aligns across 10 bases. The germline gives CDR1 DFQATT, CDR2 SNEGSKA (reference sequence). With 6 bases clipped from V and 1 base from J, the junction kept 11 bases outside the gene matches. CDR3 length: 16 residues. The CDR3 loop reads CSAPGGDRGWNTEAFF. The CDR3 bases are TGCAGTGCCCCAGGGGGGGACAGGGGCTGGAACACTGAAGCTTTCTTT.

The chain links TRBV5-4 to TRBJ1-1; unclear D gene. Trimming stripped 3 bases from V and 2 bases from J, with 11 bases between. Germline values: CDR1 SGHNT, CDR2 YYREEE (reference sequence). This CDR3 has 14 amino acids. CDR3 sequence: CASSSDLGNTEAFF. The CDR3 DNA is TGTGCCAGCAGCTCGGACTTGGGAAACACTGAAGCTTTCTTT.

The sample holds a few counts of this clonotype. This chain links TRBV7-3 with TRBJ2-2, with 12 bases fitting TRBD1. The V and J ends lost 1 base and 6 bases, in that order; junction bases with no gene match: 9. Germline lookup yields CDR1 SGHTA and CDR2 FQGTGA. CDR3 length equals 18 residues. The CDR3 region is CASSLMGAGTGGSGELFF. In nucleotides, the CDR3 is TGTGCCAGCAGCTTAATGGGGGCCGGGACAGGGGGCTCCGGGGAGCTGTTTTTT.

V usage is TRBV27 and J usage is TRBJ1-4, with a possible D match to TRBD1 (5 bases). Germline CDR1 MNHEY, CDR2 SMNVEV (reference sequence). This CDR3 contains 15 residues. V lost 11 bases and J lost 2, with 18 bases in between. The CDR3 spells CALPGPKATNEKLFF. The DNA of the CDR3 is TGTGCCCTACCGGGGCCAAAAGCGACTAATGAAAAACTGTTTTTT.

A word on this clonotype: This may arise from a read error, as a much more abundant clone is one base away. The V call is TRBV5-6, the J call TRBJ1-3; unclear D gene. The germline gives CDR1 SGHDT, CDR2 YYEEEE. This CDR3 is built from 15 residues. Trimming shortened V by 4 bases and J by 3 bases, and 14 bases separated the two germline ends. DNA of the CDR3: TGTGCCAGCAGCACAAGGCCGGGGTTTGGAAACACCATATATTTT. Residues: CASSTRPGFGNTIYF.

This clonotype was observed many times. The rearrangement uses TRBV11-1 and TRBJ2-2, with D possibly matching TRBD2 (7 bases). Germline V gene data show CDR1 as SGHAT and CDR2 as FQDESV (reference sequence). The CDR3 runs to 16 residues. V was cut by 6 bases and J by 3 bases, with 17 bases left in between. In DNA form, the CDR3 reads TGTGCCAGCAGGCGAAGGGGGGGCATTTACACCGGGGAGCTGTTTTTT. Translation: CASRRRGGIYTGELFF.

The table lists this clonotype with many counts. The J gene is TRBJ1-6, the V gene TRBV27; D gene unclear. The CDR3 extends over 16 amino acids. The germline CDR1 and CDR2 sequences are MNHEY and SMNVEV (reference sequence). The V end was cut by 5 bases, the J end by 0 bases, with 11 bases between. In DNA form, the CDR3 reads TGTGCCAGCAGTCCTACGCCGAGCTCCTATAATTCACCCCTCCACTTT. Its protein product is CASSPTPSSYNSPLHF.

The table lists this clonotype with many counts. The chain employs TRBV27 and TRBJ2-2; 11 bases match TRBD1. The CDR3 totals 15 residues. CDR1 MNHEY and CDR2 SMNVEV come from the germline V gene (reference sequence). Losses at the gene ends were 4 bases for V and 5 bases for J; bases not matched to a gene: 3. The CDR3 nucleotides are TGTGCCAGCAGTTATGGACAGGGGGCAACCGGGGAGCTGTTTTTT. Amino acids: CASSYGQGATGELFF.

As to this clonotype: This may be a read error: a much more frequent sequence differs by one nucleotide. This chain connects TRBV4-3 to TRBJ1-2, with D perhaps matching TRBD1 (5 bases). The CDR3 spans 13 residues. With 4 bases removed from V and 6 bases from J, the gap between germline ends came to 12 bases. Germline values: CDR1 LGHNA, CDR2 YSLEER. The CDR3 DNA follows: TGCGCCAGCAGCCCTGGGGCAGGCGATGGCTACACCTTC. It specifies CASSPGAGDGYTF.

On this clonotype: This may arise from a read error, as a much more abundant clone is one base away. CDR3 region: CASSPDGSSGDTIYF. For the CDR3, the DNA is TGTGCCAGCAGTCCTGACGGAAGCTCTGGAGACACCATATATTTT. The V and J genes are TRBV6-1 and TRBJ1-3; D is ambiguous. The CDR3 is 15 amino acids. The germline V gene has CDR1 MNHNS and CDR2 SASEGT.

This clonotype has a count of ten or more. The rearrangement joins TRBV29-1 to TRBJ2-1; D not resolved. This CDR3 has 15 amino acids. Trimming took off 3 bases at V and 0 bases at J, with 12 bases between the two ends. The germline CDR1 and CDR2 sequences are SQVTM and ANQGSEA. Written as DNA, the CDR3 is TGCAGCGTTGAGATCTCGGCTGACTCCTACAATGAGCAGTTCTTC. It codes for CSVEISADSYNEQFF.

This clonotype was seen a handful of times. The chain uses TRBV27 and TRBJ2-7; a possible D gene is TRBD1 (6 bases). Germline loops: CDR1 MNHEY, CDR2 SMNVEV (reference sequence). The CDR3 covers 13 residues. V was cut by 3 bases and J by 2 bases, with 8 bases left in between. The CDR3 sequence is CASSLGQPYEQYF. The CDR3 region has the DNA TGTGCCAGCAGTTTGGGACAACCCTACGAGCAGTACTTC.

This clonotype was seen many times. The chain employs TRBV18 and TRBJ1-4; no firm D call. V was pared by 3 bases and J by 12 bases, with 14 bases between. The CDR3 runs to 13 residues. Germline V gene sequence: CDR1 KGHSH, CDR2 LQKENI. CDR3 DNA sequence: TGTGCCAGCTCACCTTGGAAGGGCGAAGAACTGTTTTTT. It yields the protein CASSPWKGEELFF.

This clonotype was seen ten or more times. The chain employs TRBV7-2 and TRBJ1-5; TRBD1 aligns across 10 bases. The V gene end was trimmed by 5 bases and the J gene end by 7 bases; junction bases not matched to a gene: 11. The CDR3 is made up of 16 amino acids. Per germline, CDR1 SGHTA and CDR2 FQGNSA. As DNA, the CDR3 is TGTGCCAGCAGCCGTATGACAGGGGGCCGACAACAGCCCCAGCATTTT. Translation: CASSRMTGGRQQPQHF. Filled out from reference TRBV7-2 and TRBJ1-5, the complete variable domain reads GAGVSQSPSNKVTEKGKDVELRCDPISGHTALYWYRQSLGQGLEFLIYFQGNSAPDKSGLPSDRFSAERTGGSVSTLTIQRTQQEDSAVYLCASSRMTGGRQQPQHFGDGTRLSIL.

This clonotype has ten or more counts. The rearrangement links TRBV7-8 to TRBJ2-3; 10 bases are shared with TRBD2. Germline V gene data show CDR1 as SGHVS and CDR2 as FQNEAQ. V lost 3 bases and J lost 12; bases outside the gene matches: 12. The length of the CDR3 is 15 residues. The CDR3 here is CASSFSLAGVGLQYF. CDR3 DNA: TGTGCCAGCAGCTTTTCCCTAGCGGGAGTAGGTTTACAGTATTTT.

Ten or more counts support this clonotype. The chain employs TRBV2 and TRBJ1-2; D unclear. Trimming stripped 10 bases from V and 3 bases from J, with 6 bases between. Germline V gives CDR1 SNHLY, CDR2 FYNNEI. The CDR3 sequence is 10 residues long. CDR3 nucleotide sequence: TGTGCCACCGGTGACTATGGCTACACCTTC. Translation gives CATGDYGYTF.

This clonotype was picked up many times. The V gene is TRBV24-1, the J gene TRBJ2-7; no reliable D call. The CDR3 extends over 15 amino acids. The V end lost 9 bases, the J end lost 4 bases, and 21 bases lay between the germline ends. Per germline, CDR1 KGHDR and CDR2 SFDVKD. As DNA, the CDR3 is TGTGCCACCCAGGTCGGCCAGAGGCTTACGTACGAGCAGTACGTC. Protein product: CATQVGQRLTYEQYV.

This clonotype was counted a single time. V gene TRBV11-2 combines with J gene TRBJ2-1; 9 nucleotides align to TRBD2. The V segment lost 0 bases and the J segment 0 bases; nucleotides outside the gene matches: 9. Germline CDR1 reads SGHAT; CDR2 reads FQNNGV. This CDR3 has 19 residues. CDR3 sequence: CASSLDRASGVSSYNEQFF. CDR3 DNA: TGTGCCAGCAGCTTAGATAGGGCTAGCGGGGTCTCCTCCTACAATGAGCAGTTCTTC.

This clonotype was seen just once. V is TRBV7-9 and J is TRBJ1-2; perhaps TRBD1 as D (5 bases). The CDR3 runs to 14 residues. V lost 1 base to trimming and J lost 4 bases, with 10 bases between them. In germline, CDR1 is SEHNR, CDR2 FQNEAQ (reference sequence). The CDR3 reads CASSLGTKRYGYTF. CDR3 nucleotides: TGTGCCAGCAGCTTAGGGACAAAGCGCTATGGCTACACCTTC.

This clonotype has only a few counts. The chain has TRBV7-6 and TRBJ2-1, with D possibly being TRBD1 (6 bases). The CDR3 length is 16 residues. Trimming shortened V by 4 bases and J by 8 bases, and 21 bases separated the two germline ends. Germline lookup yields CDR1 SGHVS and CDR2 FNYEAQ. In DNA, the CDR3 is TGTGCCAGCAGCTCCCTCTCAGGGGCGCGGTCCTATGAGCAGTTCTTC. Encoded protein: CASSSLSGARSYEQFF.

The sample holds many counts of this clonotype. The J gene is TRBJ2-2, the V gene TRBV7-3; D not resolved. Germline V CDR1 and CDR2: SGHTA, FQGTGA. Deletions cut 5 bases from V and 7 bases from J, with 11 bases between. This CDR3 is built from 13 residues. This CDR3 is CASSPTVLGELFF. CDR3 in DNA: TGTGCCAGCAGCCCAACTGTCCTCGGGGAGCTGTTTTTT.